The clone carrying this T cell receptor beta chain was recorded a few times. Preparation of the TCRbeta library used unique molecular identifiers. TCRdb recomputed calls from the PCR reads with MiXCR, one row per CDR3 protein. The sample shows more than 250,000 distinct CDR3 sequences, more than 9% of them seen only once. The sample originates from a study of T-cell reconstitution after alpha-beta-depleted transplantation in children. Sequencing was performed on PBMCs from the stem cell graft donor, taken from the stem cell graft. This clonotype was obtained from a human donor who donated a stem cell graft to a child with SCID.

In DNA form, the CDR3 reads TGCAGTGCTGGCGATCCGACTAGCGGGGGGTCGAACACCGGGGAGCTGTTTTTT. It translates to CSAGDPTSGGSNTGELFF. V is TRBV20-1 and J is TRBJ2-2, with 13 nucleotides matching TRBD2. V was clipped by 5 bases and J by 0 bases; unmatched bases: 9. Germline CDR1 DFQATT, CDR2 SNEGSKA (reference sequence). This CDR3 contains 18 residues.